The T cell receptor (beta chain) under discussion was sequenced for a study of CD8+ T cells in alopecia areata. Study as a whole: Scoring of severity for treated patients was based on percentage of affected scalp area. Findings and limits, study-wide: Alopecia totalis/universalis scalp especially showed more expanded CD8+ clones than normal scalp.

Sample treatment: oral pan-JAK inhibitor, 5-10 mg twice daily. Researchers took lesional scalp punch biopsies and peripheral blood from people who were alopecia areata patients. This clone has just a few counts. Its cognate antigen is unknown. Sequencing relied on a cDNA template that was reverse transcribed from extracted RNA. Generated by immunoSEQ multiplex PCR, the TCRdb table keeps only in-frame clones and is missing some. The profile shows more than 150,000 clones, 55% to 70% of them singletons. The material was CD4+ T cells sorted from blood, obtained at week 4, from a patient treated with tofacitinib. This sequence was found in a human donor with alopecia areata.

The CDR3 here is CASRDRGETQYF. The CDR3 bases are TGTGCCAGCAGGGACCGCGGGGAGACCCAGTACTTC. This chain connects TRBV19 to TRBJ2-5, with D perhaps assigned TRBD1 or TRBD2 (5 bases each). V was trimmed by 9 bases and J by 5 bases, leaving 13 bases between them. CDR3 length equals 12 residues. From germline, CDR1 is LNHDA and CDR2 SQIVND (reference sequence). The full variable domain, with the rest looked up from reference TRBV19 and TRBJ2-5, is DGGITQSPKYLFRKEGQNVTLSCEQNLNHDAMYWYRQDPGQGLRLIYYSQIVNDFQKGDIAEGYSVSREKKESFPLTVTSAQKNPTAFYLCASRDRGETQYFGPGTRLLVL.